The 17 T cell receptor beta chains reported below all come from one sample, sequenced in a study of blood T cells in healthy people across ages. Then a second PCR, running about 6 to 12 cycles, was carried out with a sample-barcoded 5' primer and a J-beta primer mix. TCRdb analysed the 5' RACE reads with MiXCR anew, one entry per CDR3 protein. The sample consists of about 1.6 million distinct CDR3 sequences, approximately 32% of them appearing once. The sample taken for sequencing was blood. These receptors all come from a woman between 25 and 40 years old in good health.

V is TRBV5-6 and J is TRBJ1-2; 7 bases map to TRBD1. Trimming took 4 bases from V and 4 from J; bases not matched to a gene: 7. CDR1 is SGHDT and CDR2 is YYEEEE in the germline V gene. This CDR3 has 14 residues. Here the CDR3 reads CASSNPGTAYGYTF. CDR3 bases: TGTGCCAGCAGCAACCCGGGGACAGCCTATGGCTACACCTTC.

This clonotype has only one observation. Compared with germline, one end of the junction differs, possibly owing to a read error. The chain joins TRBV5-1 to TRBJ2-1; 13 nucleotides line up with TRBD2. In germline, CDR1 is SGHRS, CDR2 YFSETQ. This CDR3 has 16 residues. CDR3 nucleotide sequence: TGCGTCAGCAGCTTGGGACTAGCGGGGATTTACAATGAGCAGTTCTTC. This encodes CVSSLGLAGIYNEQFF.

This clonotype was counted a few times. The CDR3 DNA sequence: TGTGCCAGCAGCCCTCGGGGGAGCTCGTATGAGCAGTTCTTC. Translation gives CASSPRGSSYEQFF. The genes are TRBV11-2 and TRBJ2-1, with a possible D match to TRBD2 (6 bases). In germline, CDR1 is SGHAT, CDR2 FQNNGV. The CDR3 runs to 14 residues. Trimming cost V 5 bases and J 8 bases, with 16 bases left between them.

This clonotype showed up just a few times. The chain is built from TRBV4-1 and TRBJ2-7; no definite D call. This CDR3 spans 18 amino acids. Trimming pared 4 bases from V and 4 bases from J, leaving 26 bases between. From germline, CDR1 is MGHRA and CDR2 YSYEKL. CDR3 residues: CASSPEMVGGHRRYEQYF. As DNA, the CDR3 is TGCGCCAGCAGCCCAGAGATGGTTGGCGGCCATAGGCGGTACGAGCAGTACTTC.

The chain couples TRBV18 to TRBJ1-2; no reliable D call. Germline loops: CDR1 KGHSH, CDR2 LQKENI. Trimming removed 0 bases at V and 1 base at J, with 9 bases between. This CDR3 is built from 15 residues. CDR3 in DNA: TGTGCCAGCTCACCACCTACGACCTTTAACTATGGCTACACCTTC. It specifies CASSPPTTFNYGYTF.

The genes are TRBV7-2 and TRBJ1-4; D remains ambiguous. CDR1 and CDR2 from the germline V gene are SGHTA and FQGNSA. This CDR3 spans 11 amino acids. V was clipped by 1 base and J by 13 bases, with 7 bases between them. The CDR3 loop is CTSSLGVGLFF. CDR3 DNA: TGTACCAGCAGCTTAGGGGTGGGACTGTTTTTT. Full variable domain (missing parts from reference TRBV7-2 and TRBJ1-4): GAGVSQSPSNKVTEKGKDVELRCDPISGHTALYWYRQSLGQGLEFLIYFQGNSAPDKSGLPSDRFSAERTGGSVSTLTIQRTQQEDSAVYLCTSSLGVGLFFGSGTQLSVL.

The chain joins TRBV7-2 to TRBJ2-3; TRBD2 matches 11 bases. The CDR3 runs 15 residues. V lost 5 bases to trimming and J lost 4 bases; unmatched junction nucleotides: 5. Germline V lookup: CDR1 SGHTA, CDR2 FQGNSA. The chain's CDR3 is CASSVLSGGADTQYF. The CDR3 nucleotides are TGTGCCAGCAGCGTCCTTAGCGGGGGGGCAGATACGCAGTATTTT.

The genes are TRBV5-4 and TRBJ2-3; no definite D call. Germline-derived CDR1 and CDR2 are SGHNT and YYREEE (reference sequence). V was shortened by 1 base and J by 1 base, with 7 bases between the two germline ends. The CDR3 spans 14 residues. This chain's CDR3 is CASSLNLRTDTQYF. DNA of the CDR3: TGTGCCAGCAGCTTGAACCTTCGCACAGATACGCAGTATTTT.

The chain links TRBV12-5 to TRBJ2-2; 10 bases match TRBD2. The CDR3 has 15 amino acids. The germline gives CDR1 LGHNT, CDR2 FRNRAP. The ends lost 7 bases at V and 8 bases at J; junction bases unmatched: 10. The CDR3 here is CASALAGVATGELFF. CDR3 sequence (DNA): TGTGCTAGTGCCCTAGCGGGGGTCGCCACGGGGGAGCTGTTTTTT.

The V gene is TRBV11-1, the J gene TRBJ2-3; D might be TRBD2 (6 bases). V was trimmed by 4 bases and J by 3 bases, leaving 14 bases between them. The CDR3 loop spans 15 amino acids. Looked up from germline, CDR1 is SGHAT and CDR2 is FQDESV (reference sequence). The CDR3 spells CASSSPRGATDTQYF. CDR3 sequence (DNA): TGTGCCAGCAGCTCCCCTCGCGGGGCGACAGATACGCAGTATTTT.

This clonotype was counted once. The chain is built from TRBV30 and TRBJ1-1; D might be TRBD1 (6 bases). CDR3 size: 13 residues. With 8 bases removed from V and 6 bases from J, the gap between germline ends came to 19 bases. The germline CDR1 and CDR2 sequences are GTSNPN and SVGIG (reference sequence). The CDR3 coding sequence is TGTGCCGCGGGGGGACAAGCGAGTTCTGAAGCTTTCTTT. Translating gives CAAGGQASSEAFF.

The table lists this clonotype with a few counts. This rearrangement joins TRBV30 to TRBJ1-1; D gene unclear. The CDR3 totals 13 residues. Germline V gives CDR1 GTSNPN, CDR2 SVGIG (reference sequence). Trimming cost V 0 bases and J 4 bases, with 9 bases left between them. CDR3 coding DNA: TGTGCCTGGAGTGTCAAGTTATCCACTGAAGCTTTCTTT. This encodes CAWSVKLSTEAFF.

CDR3 coding DNA: TGCAGTGCCTTTACCGGGACTAGCGGGATTACCTCCTACAATGAGCAGTTCTTC. Translation gives CSAFTGTSGITSYNEQFF. The rearrangement links TRBV20-1 to TRBJ2-1; TRBD2 matches 13 bases. V trimming: 6 bases; J trimming: 0 bases; junction bases outside the gene matches: 11. This CDR3 contains 18 residues. Germline V CDR1 and CDR2: DFQATT, SNEGSKA (reference sequence).

This clonotype showed up just a few times. The chain links TRBV10-3 to TRBJ1-2, with 11 positions matching TRBD1. The J segment lost 8 bases and the V segment lost 6 bases, leaving 5 bases of the junction unmatched. Germline V gives CDR1 ENHRY, CDR2 SYGVKD. This CDR3 contains 13 residues. CDR3 protein: CAIREGQGVGYTF. The CDR3 region has the DNA TGTGCCATCAGGGAGGGACAGGGGGTCGGCTACACCTTC.

J is TRBJ1-5 and V is TRBV7-8; D is perhaps TRBD1 (5 bases). Between the trimmed V and J ends, which lost 6 bases and 0 bases, there was a span of 9 bases. The CDR3 is made up of 14 amino acids. Per germline, CDR1 SGHVS and CDR2 FQNEAQ. The CDR3 DNA reads TGTGCCAGCAGACTCGGGGCTAGCAATCAGCCCCAGCATTTT. It yields the protein CASRLGASNQPQHF. Based on the CDR3 plus reference TRBV7-8 and TRBJ1-5, the full variable domain is GAGVSQSPRYKVAKRGQDVALRCDPISGHVSLFWYQQALGQGPEFLTYFQNEAQLDKSGLPSDRFFAERPEGSVSTLKIQRTQQEDSAVYLCASRLGASNQPQHFGDGTRLSIL.

This clonotype was seen at least ten times. V usage is TRBV29-1 and J usage is TRBJ2-4; D might be TRBD1 (5 bases). Looked up from germline, CDR1 is SQVTM and CDR2 is ANQGSEA. This CDR3 is built from 13 residues. Trimming stripped 6 bases from V and 1 base from J, with 10 bases between. The CDR3 is CSVTGVAKNIQYF. In nucleotides, the CDR3 is TGCAGCGTCACAGGTGTGGCCAAAAACATTCAGTACTTC.

The chain joins TRBV2 to TRBJ1-5, with TRBD1 matching over 10 bases. Germline assignment: CDR1 SNHLY and CDR2 FYNNEI. The V and J ends lost 2 bases and 3 bases, in that order; junction bases with no gene match: 10. The length of the CDR3 is 18 residues. The CDR3 DNA is TGTGCCAGCAGTGAAAAGCCGATCGGGACAGGGGACAATCAGCCCCAGCATTTT. Its translation: CASSEKPIGTGDNQPQHF.